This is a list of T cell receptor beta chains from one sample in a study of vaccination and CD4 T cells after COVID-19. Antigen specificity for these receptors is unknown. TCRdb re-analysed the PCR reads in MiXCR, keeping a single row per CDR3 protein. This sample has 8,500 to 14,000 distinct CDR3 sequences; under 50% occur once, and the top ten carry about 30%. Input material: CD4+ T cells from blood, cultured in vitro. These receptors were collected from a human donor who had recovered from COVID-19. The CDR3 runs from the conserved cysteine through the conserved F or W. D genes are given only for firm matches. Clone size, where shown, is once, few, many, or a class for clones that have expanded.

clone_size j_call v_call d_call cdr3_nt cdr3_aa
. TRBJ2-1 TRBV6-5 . TGTGCCAGCAGTTACTTGGGCGGCTACAATGAGCAGTTCTTC CASSYLGGYNEQFF
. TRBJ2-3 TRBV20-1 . TGCAGTGCTAGCGGGGGCGCGGTCTGGGACACAGATACGCAGTATTTT CSASGGAVWDTDTQYF
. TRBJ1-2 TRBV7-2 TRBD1 TGTGCCAGCAGACCAGGGACAGCGCTTCGAGGCTATGGCTACACCTTC CASRPGTALRGYGYTF
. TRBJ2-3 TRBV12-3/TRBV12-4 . TGTGCCAGCAGTTACCGTAGCACAGATACGCAGTATTTT CASSYRSTDTQYF
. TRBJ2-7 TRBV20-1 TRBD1 TGCAGTGCTCTGACAGGGTCGTCCTACGAGCAGTACTTC CSALTGSSYEQYF
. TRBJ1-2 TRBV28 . TGTGCCAGCAGTCCGCCGGGGGGCGCGTATGGCTACACCTTC CASSPPGGAYGYTF
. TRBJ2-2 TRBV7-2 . TGTGCCTGTGGACTACGCAACACCGGGGAGCTGTTTTTT CACGLRNTGELFF
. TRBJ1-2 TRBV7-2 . TGTGCCAGCAGCTTCAGTTTTCGGACGGATTTTAATGGCTACACCTTC CASSFSFRTDFNGYTF
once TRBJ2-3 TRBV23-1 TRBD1 TGCGCCAGCAGTCAACCGGGGACAGGGGATTTTACAGATACGCAGTATTTT CASSQPGTGDFTDTQYF
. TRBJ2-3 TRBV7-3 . TGTGCCAGCAGCTTAATAGTAGGAGATACGCAGTATTTT CASSLIVGDTQYF
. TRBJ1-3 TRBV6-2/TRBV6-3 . TGTGCCAGCAGACGGACAGTCTCTGGAAACACCATATATTTT CASRRTVSGNTIYF
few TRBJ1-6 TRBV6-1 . TGTGCCAGTGCGGGCTCTAATTCACCCCTCCACTTT CASAGSNSPLHF
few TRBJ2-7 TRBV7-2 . TGTGCCAGCAGCTCACGGGACAGCTTTAGGTCGGTCGGGACTAGAGGGGGTTACGAGCAGTACTTC CASSSRDSFRSVGTRGGYEQYF
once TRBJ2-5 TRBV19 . TGTGCCAGTAGTATAGTTCGCGGATTGAAAGAGACCCAGTACTTC CASSIVRGLKETQYF
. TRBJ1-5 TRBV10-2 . TGCGCCAGCAGTGAGGTGCAGACTAATCAGCCCCAGCATTTT CASSEVQTNQPQHF
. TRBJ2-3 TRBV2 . TGTGCCAGCAGTGAAGCCCCACCGGGACAATCAAGCACAGATACGCAGTATTTT CASSEAPPGQSSTDTQYF
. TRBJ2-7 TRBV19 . TGTGCCAGTAGTATTTCATTCAACTCCTACGAGCAGTACTTC CASSISFNSYEQYF
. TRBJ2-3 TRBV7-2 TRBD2 TGTGCCAGCAGCCCCGAGGGACTAGTGGGCACAGATACGCAGTATTTT CASSPEGLVGTDTQYF
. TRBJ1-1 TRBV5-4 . TGTGCCAGCAGCTTTGGTGCCGACCTAAACACTGAAGCTTTCTTT CASSFGADLNTEAFF
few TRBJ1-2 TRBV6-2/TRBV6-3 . TGTGCCAGCAGTTACTCGAGGAGGTTGGGGTATGGCTACACCTTC CASSYSRRLGYGYTF
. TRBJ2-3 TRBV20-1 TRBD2 TGCAGTGCTGGACCTGGGACTAGCCGCGGTACGCAGTATTTT CSAGPGTSRGTQYF
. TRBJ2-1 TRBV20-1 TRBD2 TGCAGTGCTACTCCCAGCACTAGCGGGCAAGAGCAGTTCTTC CSATPSTSGQEQFF
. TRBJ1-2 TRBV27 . TGTGCCAGCAGTTCGGACCCCAGATACTATGGCTACACCTTC CASSSDPRYYGYTF
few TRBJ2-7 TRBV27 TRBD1 TGTGCCAGCAGTCGAAAAAGACAGGGCGTCTACGAGCAGTACTTC CASSRKRQGVYEQYF
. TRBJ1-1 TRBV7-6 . TGTGCCAGCAGCTTAAGCCGGGGGGCGACTGAAGCTTTCTTT CASSLSRGATEAFF
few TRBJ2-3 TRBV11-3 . TGTGCCAGCAGCTTCAGAGGGGGGGGCACAGATACGCAGTATTTT CASSFRGGGTDTQYF
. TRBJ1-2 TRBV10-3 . TGTGCCATCAGCCTCGAAGCAGGCACCAGCTATGGCTACACCTTC CAISLEAGTSYGYTF
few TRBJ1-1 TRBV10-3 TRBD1 TGTGCCATCAGTGAAAGAGGACAGGCGAACACTGAAGCTTTCTTT CAISERGQANTEAFF
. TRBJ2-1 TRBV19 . TGTGCCAGTAGTATGAGGGGGACCTACAATGAGCAGTTCTTC CASSMRGTYNEQFF
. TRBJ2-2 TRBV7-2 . TGTGCCAGCAGCTTAGTATCAGGACCGGGGACCGGGGAGCTGTTTTTT CASSLVSGPGTGELFF
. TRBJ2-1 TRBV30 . TGTGCCTGGAGTGTTACCCGGGGCAAGCAGTTCTTC CAWSVTRGKQFF
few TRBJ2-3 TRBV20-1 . TGCAGTGCTATTGACTCCACGGGCACAGATACGCAGTATTTT CSAIDSTGTDTQYF
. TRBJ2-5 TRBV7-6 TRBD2 TGTGCCAGCAGCTTGACGGGACTAGCTACAGAGACCCAGTACTTC CASSLTGLATETQYF
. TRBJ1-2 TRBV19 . TGTGCCAGTAGTCGCCCTCACTTTGACTATGGCTACACCTTC CASSRPHFDYGYTF
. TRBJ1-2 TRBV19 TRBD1 TGTGCCACCCGACAGGGTGGTGGCTACACCTTC CATRQGGGYTF
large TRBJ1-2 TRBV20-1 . TGCAGTGCTGACAGACTAGGGCCGACACCCTATGGCTACACCTTC CSADRLGPTPYGYTF
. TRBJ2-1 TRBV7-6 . TGTGCCAGCAGCTTAGTAGTACGCGGCGAACAGTTCTTC CASSLVVRGEQFF
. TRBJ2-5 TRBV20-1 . TGCAGTGCTGGCCGCACTAATCAAGAGACCCAGTACTTC CSAGRTNQETQYF
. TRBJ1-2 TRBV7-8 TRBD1 TGTGCCAGCAGCTACAGGGGGCGCGGGGGTAGTGGCAGCTATGGCTACACCTTC CASSYRGRGGSGSYGYTF
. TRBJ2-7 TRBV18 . TGTGCCAGCTCACCACCGTCCTCAAGGTACGAGCAGTACTTC CASSPPSSRYEQYF
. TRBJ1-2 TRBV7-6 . TGTGCCAGCAGCTTTTCGTCAGGGTCTTGGCCCTATGGCTACACCTTC CASSFSSGSWPYGYTF
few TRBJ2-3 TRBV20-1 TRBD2 TGCAGTGCTAGCCGACTAGCGGGGGTGTATACGCAGTATTTT CSASRLAGVYTQYF
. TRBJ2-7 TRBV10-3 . TGTGCCATCAGTGAGTCGGGAGGTGGCGAGCAGTACTTC CAISESGGGEQYF
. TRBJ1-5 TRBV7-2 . TGTGCCAGCAGCTTAAAACGGGGCAATCAGCCCCAGCATTTT CASSLKRGNQPQHF
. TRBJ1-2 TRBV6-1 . TGTGCCAGCAGTGAAGTAAAGGGGGATGGCTACACCTTC CASSEVKGDGYTF
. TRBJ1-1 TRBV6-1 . TGTGCCAGCAGACGCGAGGGGAACACTGAAGCTTTCTTT CASRREGNTEAFF
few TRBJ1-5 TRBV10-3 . TGTGCCATCAGTGAGTCGTTGGGTGTTCAGCCCCAGCATTTT CAISESLGVQPQHF